The rows below give T cell receptor beta chains drawn from one sample of a study of cytomegalovirus exposure and HLA in healthy donors. Assay: immunoSEQ multiplex PCR; the TCRdb copy retains only in-frame clones and omits some. The sample consists of over 85,000 clones, over 65% of them appearing once. Sample: PBMCs. Receptors were obtained from a man aged 30-40 years in good health and CMV-seropositive. CDR3s include the opening cysteine and the closing phenylalanine or tryptophan. A D gene is named only where the DNA matches it firmly. Some rows mark clone size as missing; the rest say once, few, many or name a class of expanded clone.

TRBV5-1	TRBJ1-2	.	TRBD1	TGCGCCAGCAGCTTGGGACAGGGGGTGACCTATGGCTACACCTTC	CASSLGQGVTYGYTF
TRBV7-8	TRBJ2-6	.	TRBD1	TGTGCCAGCAGCGGCCGGACAGGGGCTAACTCTGGGGCCAACGTCCTGACTTTC	CASSGRTGANSGANVLTF
TRBV27	TRBJ2-7	.	.	TGTGCCAGCAGTTTAGAAGCAACTGGGGCGTTCTGGAACGAGCAGTACTTC	CASSLEATGAFWNEQYF
TRBV4-3	TRBJ1-2	.	.	TGCGCCAGCAGCCAAGAGGCAGTACCTCGCTATGGCTACACCTTC	CASSQEAVPRYGYTF
TRBV6-1	TRBJ2-1	.	TRBD2	TGTGCCAGCAGTGATCGTAGCGGGGGTTACAATGAGCAGTTCTTC	CASSDRSGGYNEQFF
TRBV13	TRBJ2-6	.	TRBD1	TGTGCCAGCAGCTTGCGGACAGGGGGACCTGGGGCCAACGTCCTGACTTTC	CASSLRTGGPGANVLTF
TRBV29-1	TRBJ2-3	.	TRBD1	TGCAGCGCCTCGGGACAGGGGGTCAGATCAGATACGCAGTATTTT	CSASGQGVRSDTQYF
TRBV6-1	TRBJ1-2	.	TRBD1	TGTGCCAGCAGTAGGACAGGGGACTATGGCTACACCTTC	CASSRTGDYGYTF
TRBV4-1	TRBJ1-5	few	.	TGCGCCAGCAGCCAGCACAGCCATCAGCCCCAGCATTTT	CASSQHSHQPQHF
TRBV10-3	TRBJ1-2	.	TRBD1	TGTGCCATCAGTGCCCAGACAGGGGACTTCTATGGCTACACCTTC	CAISAQTGDFYGYTF
TRBV7-8	TRBJ2-4	.	TRBD1	TGTGCCAGCAGCTTAGGACAGGGAATCCACATTCAGTACTTC	CASSLGQGIHIQYF
TRBV2	TRBJ2-3	.	TRBD1	TGTGCCAGCAGTGAAGCGGTCCCGGGACAGGGATCCAGAGATACGCAGTATTTT	CASSEAVPGQGSRDTQYF
TRBV12-5	TRBJ2-7	few	.	TGTGCTAGTGGTTTGGTACCGGGACATACTTTTTACGAGCAGTACTTC	CASGLVPGHTFYEQYF
TRBV28	TRBJ2-7	few	TRBD1	TGTGCCAGCAGTTCAGGACAGGTCTACGAGCAGTACTTC	CASSSGQVYEQYF
TRBV7-8	TRBJ1-2	.	TRBD1	TGTGCCAGCAGCCCCCCGGGACAGGGGGGAACTGGCTACACCTTC	CASSPPGQGGTGYTF
TRBV6-6	TRBJ1-3	.	TRBD1	TGTGCCAGCAGTAGGGACAGGGGGGCCTTCGGAAACACCATATATTTT	CASSRDRGAFGNTIYF
TRBV7-2	TRBJ2-5	.	TRBD2	TGTGCCAGCAGCTTAGGAGGCGGGGGTAAAACGGCCCAGTACTTC	CASSLGGGGKTAQYF
TRBV10-1	TRBJ2-7	.	TRBD2	TGCGCCAGCTGGTACCGGGGGGGGCCACATGCCTACGAGCAGTACTTC	CASWYRGGPHAYEQYF
TRBV7-6	TRBJ2-1	.	.	TGTGCCAGCAGCTTGGGGAGTAGTGTCCATGAGCAGTTCTTC	CASSLGSSVHEQFF
TRBV5-1	TRBJ2-1	.	.	TGCGCCAGCAGCTTGACGGGGAGCTCCTACAATGAGCAGTTCTTC	CASSLTGSSYNEQFF
TRBV4-2	TRBJ2-3	.	.	TGTGCCAGCAGCCAAGTTGAGGGAGATACGCAGTATTTT	CASSQVEGDTQYF
TRBV9	TRBJ2-7	once	TRBD2	TGTGCCAGCAGCGTTGGGAGTAGCGGGGGTCCCTCCTACGAGCAGTACTTC	CASSVGSSGGPSYEQYF
TRBV7-9	TRBJ1-1	.	.	TGTGCCAGCAGCCCCGACAGTCTATACACTGAAGCTTTCTTT	CASSPDSLYTEAFF
TRBV29-1	TRBJ2-7	few	TRBD2	TGCAGCGCTGACCCGGGGGGTGGCTACGAGCAGTACTTC	CSADPGGGYEQYF
TRBV4-2	TRBJ2-3	.	TRBD1	TGTGCCAGCAGCCAAGAGGGGATGGACAGGGGGAGCACAGATACGCAGTATTTT	CASSQEGMDRGSTDTQYF
TRBV19	TRBJ1-4	.	.	TGTGCCAGTAATTCACCGTTCACCGGGACTTTAGAAAAACTGTTTTTT	CASNSPFTGTLEKLFF
TRBV28	TRBJ2-5	.	TRBD2	TGTGCCAGCAGTCTACAGGGGACTAGCGGGGGGCCAGGGGGTCGAGGAGAGACCCAGTACTTC	CASSLQGTSGGPGGRGETQYF
TRBV6-1	TRBJ2-3	few	TRBD2	TGTGCCAGCAGTGAGGTAGCGGGGGGGCCAGATACGCAGTATTTT	CASSEVAGGPDTQYF
TRBV5-6	TRBJ2-5	.	.	TGTGCCAGCAGCCAGGGGTTTTCAGAGACCCAGTACTTC	CASSQGFSETQYF
TRBV28	TRBJ2-3	.	.	TGTGCCAGCACCCCCCCCCTGTGGGGGAGGATTAGGGATACGCAGTATTTT	CASTPPLWGRIRDTQYF
TRBV28	TRBJ1-3	.	.	TGTGCCAGCAGTTTTAAGGGGGGAAACACCATATATTTT	CASSFKGGNTIYF
TRBV18	TRBJ2-2	few	.	TGTGCCAGCTCGCCCCTCAGGGAGAACACCGGGGAGCTGTTTTTT	CASSPLRENTGELFF
TRBV25-1	TRBJ1-4	.	.	TGTGCCAGCAGTGAGGGCACGGTCGAAAAACTGTTTTTT	CASSEGTVEKLFF
TRBV6-6	TRBJ2-3	.	.	TGTGCCAGCGGATCGGGGGAGCCTACAGATACGCAGTATTTT	CASGSGEPTDTQYF
TRBV5-5	TRBJ1-1	few	TRBD1	TGTGCCAGCAGCCCCGGACAGGGTCTGAACACTGAAGCTTTCTTT	CASSPGQGLNTEAFF
TRBV6-5	TRBJ2-7	.	.	TGTGCCAGCAGTTACCAGACAGGCCCGAGCTCCTACGAGCAGTACTTC	CASSYQTGPSSYEQYF
TRBV27	TRBJ1-6	.	TRBD1	TGTGCCAGCAGTTCCGAGGGGGCAGGGTATAATTCACCCCTCCACTTT	CASSSEGAGYNSPLHF
TRBV4-1	TRBJ1-3	.	TRBD1	TGCGCCAGCAGCCAGGACAGGGGGCGAGCCAAATCTGGAAACACCATATATTTT	CASSQDRGRAKSGNTIYF
TRBV7-6	TRBJ2-2	.	.	TGTGCCAGCAGCTTAACGGCCGGGGAGCTGTTTTTT	CASSLTAGELFF
TRBV4-1	TRBJ2-3	few	.	TGCGCCAGCAGTGTAGCCAGACCTCGCACAGATACGCAGTATTTT	CASSVARPRTDTQYF
TRBV7-2	TRBJ2-5	.	.	TGTGCCAGCAGCCAACAAGAGACCCAGTACTTC	CASSQQETQYF
TRBV6-5	TRBJ1-1	.	.	TGTGCCAGCAGACTCCGTGAGGGGGAAGACACTGAAGCTTTCTTT	CASRLREGEDTEAFF
TRBV9	TRBJ2-7	.	.	TGTGCCAGCAGCGTAGGAGGGACAACCCGCTACGAGCAGTACTTC	CASSVGGTTRYEQYF
TRBV11-2	TRBJ1-1	once	.	TGTGCCAGCAGCACCACAGGAACGAACACTGAAGCTTTCTTT	CASSTTGTNTEAFF
TRBV5-6	TRBJ2-7	.	TRBD1	TGTGCCAGCAGCTTGATGGGGACAGGAACCTCCTACGAGCAGTACTTC	CASSLMGTGTSYEQYF